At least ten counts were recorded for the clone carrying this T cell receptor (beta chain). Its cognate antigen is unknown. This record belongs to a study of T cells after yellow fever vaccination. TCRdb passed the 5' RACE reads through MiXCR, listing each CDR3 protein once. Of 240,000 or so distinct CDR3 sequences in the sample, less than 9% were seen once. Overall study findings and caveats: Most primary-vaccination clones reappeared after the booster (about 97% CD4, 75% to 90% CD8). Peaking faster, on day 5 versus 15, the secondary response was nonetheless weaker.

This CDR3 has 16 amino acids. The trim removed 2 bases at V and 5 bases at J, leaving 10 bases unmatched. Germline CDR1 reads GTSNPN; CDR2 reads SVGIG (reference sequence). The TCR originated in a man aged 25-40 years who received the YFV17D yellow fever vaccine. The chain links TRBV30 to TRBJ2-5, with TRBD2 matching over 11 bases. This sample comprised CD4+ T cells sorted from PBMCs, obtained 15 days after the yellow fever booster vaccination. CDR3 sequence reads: CAWSSGTSGPGETQYF. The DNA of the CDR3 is TGTGCCTGGAGTTCCGGGACTAGCGGCCCGGGGGAGACCCAGTACTTC.